This T cell receptor (beta chain) was sequenced during a study of human T cells and chemical hapten exposure. Study in general: Across its approximately 25 weeks, the study gave patients weekly diphenylcyclopropenone doses to the scalp.

This clonotype was detected a few times. TCRdb re-called the RACE reads with MiXCR, one entry per CDR3 protein. The sample yields 250,000 or so distinct CDR3 sequences, about 9.4% seen once. Documented time point: pre-sensitization, week 0. Treatment described: therapeutic diphenylcyclopropenone sensitization with weekly scalp DPC. Ahead of each patch test application, blood was drawn. The germline CDR1 and CDR2 sequences are SGHRS and YFSETQ. V dropped 3 bases and J dropped 6; count of bases not matched to a gene: 10. The CDR3 loop spans 16 amino acids. This clonotype was sampled from a woman in her thirties or forties with alopecia areata. Some clones in this sample may be carry-over from other donors' samples. The J gene is TRBJ1-4, the V gene TRBV5-1, with 8 bases matching TRBD1. This material consisted of whole blood, taken in connection with sensitization to the hapten diphenylcyclopropenone (DPC). The CDR3, as DNA: TGCGCCAGCAGCTCAGGACAGGGCCCAGCGGATGAAAAACTGTTTTTT. It specifies CASSSGQGPADEKLFF.